Listed below are T cell receptor beta chains from one sample, sequenced in a study of blood T cell repertoires in COVID-19. The data were produced by immunoSEQ multiplex PCR, yet TCRdb's version contains in-frame clones alone and is incomplete. The table lists roughly 350,000 clones, around 90% of them singletons. The material sequenced was PBMCs or T cells enriched from blood (not recorded which). These receptors all stem from a woman younger than 45 who had recovered from COVID-19. The conserved cysteine and the conserved F or W are not part of the CDR3 here. Size is omitted from some rows. Given values are once, few, many or a class for expanded clones.

size: -; J: TRBJ1-1; V: TRBV3-1/TRBV3-2; CDR3: ASSQVRGATEAF
size: -; J: TRBJ1-2; V: TRBV7-2; CDR3: ASSLVALRGNGYT
size: -; J: TRBJ1-2; V: TRBV28; CDR3: ASQDSSYGYT
size: -; J: TRBJ2-7; V: TRBV28; CDR3: ASSLGQRDYEQY
size: -; J: TRBJ1-3; V: TRBV15; CDR3: ATSRDQTGSNTIY
size: -; J: TRBJ2-5; V: TRBV10-3; CDR3: AISELGQAEETQY
size: -; J: TRBJ1-3; V: TRBV18; CDR3: ASSPDTGNTIY
size: -; J: TRBJ2-3; V: TRBV3-1/TRBV3-2; CDR3: ASSLYGSATDTQY
size: medium-sized; J: TRBJ2-4; V: TRBV20-1; CDR3: SASGLDPKNIQY
size: -; J: TRBJ2-3; V: TRBV2; CDR3: ASSPQGLNTDTQY
size: -; J: TRBJ1-5; V: TRBV11-2; CDR3: ASSLRPWGGQRNQPQH
size: -; J: TRBJ1-1; V: TRBV11-3; CDR3: ASSQNGGINTEAF
size: once; J: TRBJ1-5; V: TRBV28; CDR3: ASSNYTGTASFYSNQPQH
size: -; J: TRBJ1-1; V: TRBV6-5; CDR3: ASSSQALREAF
size: -; J: TRBJ2-7; V: TRBV7-8; CDR3: ASSFSVAGRRTLAEQY
size: -; J: TRBJ1-2; V: TRBV6-6; CDR3: ASFTSGDLYGYT
size: -; J: TRBJ1-2; V: TRBV28; CDR3: ASSLSSDRGQGYT
size: -; J: TRBJ1-2; V: TRBV6-2/TRBV6-3; CDR3: ASSSPRQSTGGYT
size: -; J: TRBJ2-7; V: TRBV4-1; CDR3: ASSQWGAGTGVYEQY
size: -; J: TRBJ2-4; V: TRBV7-2; CDR3: ASNTDAGGKNIQY
size: -; J: TRBJ2-5; V: TRBV3-1/TRBV3-2; CDR3: ASSLAAGTQY
size: -; J: TRBJ2-1; V: TRBV7-3; CDR3: ASSPGGTTNEQF
size: -; J: TRBJ2-1; V: TRBV7-2; CDR3: ASTKLAGEQF
size: -; J: TRBJ2-3; V: TRBV27; CDR3: ASSLSKLAGGRDTQY
size: -; J: TRBJ1-1; V: TRBV28; CDR3: ASSLVQGNTEAF
size: -; J: TRBJ2-1; V: TRBV11-3; CDR3: ASSHGQGWEEQF
size: -; J: TRBJ1-2; V: TRBV7-2; CDR3: ASSLAPRGRDYGYT
size: -; J: TRBJ2-5; V: TRBV29-1; CDR3: SARGGKETQY
size: -; J: TRBJ1-1; V: TRBV7-2; CDR3: ASRRNYMNTEAF
size: -; J: TRBJ2-2; V: TRBV29-1; CDR3: SAQTGGVQTGELF
size: -; J: TRBJ2-5; V: TRBV5-1; CDR3: ASSPGTSGNQETQY
size: -; J: TRBJ2-3; V: TRBV28; CDR3: ASGPAGTRSTDTQY
size: -; J: TRBJ2-1; V: TRBV3-1/TRBV3-2; CDR3: ASSQGQGSYNEQF
size: -; J: TRBJ2-1; V: TRBV9; CDR3: ASSGTGTNEQF
size: -; J: TRBJ2-1; V: TRBV7-6; CDR3: ASSLARVGYNEQF
size: -; J: TRBJ2-2; V: TRBV24-1; CDR3: ATSDNALLGAGELF
size: -; J: TRBJ2-3; V: TRBV5-4; CDR3: ASSPPSFSTDTQY
size: -; J: TRBJ2-7; V: TRBV10-3; CDR3: AIGQGSGEQY
size: -; J: TRBJ2-7; V: TRBV28; CDR3: ASSLSAVGNEQY
size: -; J: TRBJ2-5; V: TRBV10-3; CDR3: AIQIETEETQY
size: -; J: TRBJ2-5; V: TRBV7-2; CDR3: ASSWRGGGQETQY